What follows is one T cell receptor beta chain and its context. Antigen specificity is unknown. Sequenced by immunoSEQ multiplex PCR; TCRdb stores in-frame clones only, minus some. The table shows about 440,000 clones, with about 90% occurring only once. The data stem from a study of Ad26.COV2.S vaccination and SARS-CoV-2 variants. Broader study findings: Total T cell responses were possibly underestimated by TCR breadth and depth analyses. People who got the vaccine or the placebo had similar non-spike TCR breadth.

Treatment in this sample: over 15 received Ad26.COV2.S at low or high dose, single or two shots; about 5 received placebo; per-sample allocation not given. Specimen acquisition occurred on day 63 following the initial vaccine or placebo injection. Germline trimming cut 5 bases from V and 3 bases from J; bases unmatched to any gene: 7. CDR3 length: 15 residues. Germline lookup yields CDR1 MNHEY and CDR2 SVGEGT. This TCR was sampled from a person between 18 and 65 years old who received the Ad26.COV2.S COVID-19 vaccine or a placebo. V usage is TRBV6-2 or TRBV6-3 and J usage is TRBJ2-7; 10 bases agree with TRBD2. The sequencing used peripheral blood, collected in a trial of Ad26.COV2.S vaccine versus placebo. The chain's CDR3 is CASSNIGLAVYEQYF. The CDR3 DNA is TGTGCCAGCAGTAACATTGGACTAGCGGTCTACGAGCAGTACTTC.